This paragraph reports one T cell receptor (beta chain). What it recognizes is unknown. This record belongs to a study of blood T cells in healthy people across ages. Healthy Caucasians from Russia aged about 6 to 95 served as donors. Together with a sample-barcoded 5' primer, a J-beta primer mix was included in a second PCR lasting about 7 to 12 cycles. One entry per CDR3 protein, called by TCRdb with MiXCR from the 5' RACE reads. The sample holds around 500,000 distinct CDR3 sequences, more than 45% seen once. Germline V lookup: CDR1 DFQATT, CDR2 SNEGSKA (reference sequence). The length of the CDR3 is 11 residues. Study results and caveats: Diversity of TCR beta per million T cells declined in a roughly linear way with age.

The V gene is TRBV20-1, the J gene TRBJ2-4; D possibly corresponds to TRBD1 (6 bases). The tail of the sequence fits TRBJ2-7 better, so the J call may be wrong. The sequence derives from a man at least 80 years old in good health. Input material: blood. This CDR3 is CSAREGGEQYF. CDR3 DNA sequence: TGCAGTGCGCGCGAAGGGGGCGAGCAGTACTTC.